Below are 23 T cell receptor beta chains sequenced from a single sample in a study of Ad26.COV2.S vaccination and SARS-CoV-2 variants. The repertoire was sequenced with immunoSEQ multiplex PCR; TCRdb's copy has only in-frame clones and lacks some. In the table there are 300,000 to 400,000 clones, about nine tenths of which are singletons. Treatment here: approximately 18 received Ad26.COV2.S at low or high dose, single or two shots; about 5 received placebo; per-sample allocation not given. Sampling happened 63 days after the first vaccine or placebo injection. The sequencing here drew on peripheral blood, taken in a trial of Ad26.COV2.S vaccine versus placebo. The receptors stem from a person aged 18-65 years who received the Ad26.COV2.S COVID-19 vaccine or a placebo.

This chain connects TRBV18 to TRBJ1-3; D is uncertain. Germline V CDR1 and CDR2: KGHSH, LQKENI. CDR3 length: 15 amino acids. The germline V and J ends were trimmed by 3 bases and 0 bases, with 9 bases remaining between them. The CDR3 is CASSPIRTSGNTIYF. The CDR3 coding sequence is TGTGCCAGCTCACCCATCAGAACCTCTGGAAACACCATATATTTT.

The V call is TRBV27, the J call TRBJ2-5; tentative D call: TRBD2 (5 bases). The germline gives CDR1 MNHEY, CDR2 SMNVEV (reference sequence). Trimming cost V 6 bases and J 2 bases, with 16 bases left between them. The CDR3 contains 15 residues. For the CDR3, the DNA is TGTGCCAGCAGCACGTACGGGGTGGGTCAAGAGACCCAGTACTTC. Protein product: CASSTYGVGQETQYF.

J is TRBJ1-5 and V is TRBV28; 8 bases are shared with TRBD1. The CDR3 runs to 15 residues. With V trimmed by 2 bases and J by 6 bases, 6 bases remained unmatched. CDR1 is MDHEN, CDR2 SYDVKM, per germline. As DNA, the CDR3 is TGTGCCAGCAGTTTAAGACAGGGGAGAATTCAGCCCCAGCATTTT. Translating it yields CASSLRQGRIQPQHF.

The CDR3 nucleotides read TGTGCCAGCAGCTCGTTAGTGAACACTGAAGCTTTCTTT. Amino acids: CASSSLVNTEAFF. The rearrangement links TRBV5-4 to TRBJ1-1; D unclear. The germline V gene encodes CDR1 SGHNT and CDR2 YYREEE (reference sequence). Trimming removed 3 bases at V and 0 bases at J, with 6 bases between. The CDR3 spans 13 residues. Full variable domain (rest looked up from reference TRBV5-4 and TRBJ1-1): ETGVTQSPTHLIKTRGQQVTLRCSSQSGHNTVSWYQQALGQGPQFIFQYYREEENGRGNFPPRFSGLQFPNYSSELNVNALELDDSALYLCASSSLVNTEAFFGQGTRLTVV.

This clone was recorded only once. The chain carries TRBV4-1 and TRBJ2-7, with 7 bases matching TRBD1. Germline loops: CDR1 MGHRA, CDR2 YSYEKL. CDR3 length equals 17 residues. The ends lost 1 base at V and 2 bases at J; junction bases unmatched: 11. CDR3 amino acids: CASSQVGGQGITYEQYF. The CDR3 DNA is TGCGCCAGCAGCCAAGTAGGGGGCCAGGGGATAACCTACGAGCAGTACTTC.

This chain connects TRBV18 to TRBJ2-3, with D unclear. Germline values: CDR1 KGHSH, CDR2 LQKENI. The V end lost 4 bases, the J end lost 0 bases, and 14 bases lay between the germline ends. The CDR3 is 16 amino acids. The DNA of the CDR3 is TGTGCCAGCTCACAGATTACGTACACTAGCACAGATACGCAGTATTTT. Residues: CASSQITYTSTDTQYF. The entire variable domain, with the rest obtained from reference TRBV18 and TRBJ2-3, is as follows: NAGVMQNPRHLVRRRGQEARLRCSPMKGHSHVYWYRQLPEEGLKFMVYLQKENIIDESGMPKERFSAEFPKEGPSILRIQQVVRGDSAAYFCASSQITYTSTDTQYFGPGTRLTVL.

The chain uses TRBV23-1 and TRBJ1-2, with 7 nucleotides matching TRBD1. TRBV23-1 has ORF status, its function being uncertain. This CDR3 is built from 15 residues. The trim removed 3 bases at V and 6 bases at J, leaving 10 bases unmatched. In nucleotides, the CDR3 is TGCGCCAGCAGTCAGCCGACAGGGAGATTTAATGGCTACACCTTC. Translation gives CASSQPTGRFNGYTF.

This rearrangement joins TRBV30 to TRBJ2-3; a possible D gene is TRBD1 (5 bases). The germline V gene encodes CDR1 GTSNPN and CDR2 SVGIG (reference sequence). Trimming took 3 bases from V and 9 from J, leaving 16 bases between them. The CDR3 covers 13 residues. CDR3 sequence: CAWRATTGQTQYF. CDR3 bases: TGTGCCTGGAGAGCGACCACAGGACAAACGCAGTATTTT.

This chain connects TRBV6-5 to TRBJ2-7; D is perhaps TRBD1 (5 bases). The CDR3 runs 13 residues. Trimming removed 7 bases from V and 4 bases from J, with 14 bases in between. CDR1 and CDR2 from the germline V gene are MNHEY and SVGAGI. The CDR3 loop reads CASNSGSRYEQYF. The CDR3 DNA reads TGTGCCAGCAATTCAGGGTCTAGGTACGAGCAGTACTTC.

This rearrangement joins TRBV5-6 to TRBJ1-3; D is uncertain. The germline V gene encodes CDR1 SGHDT and CDR2 YYEEEE. The ends were cut back, 0 bases at V and 1 base at J, with 8 bases in the middle. The CDR3 is 15 residues long. CDR3 in DNA: TGTGCCAGCAGCTTGGAATTGGGTTCTGGAAACACCATATATTTT. Its protein product is CASSLELGSGNTIYF.

DNA for the CDR3: TGTGCCAGCAGCCGTACCTGGACAGAACAGTACGAGCAGTACTTC. This sequence encodes CASSRTWTEQYEQYF. The rearrangement uses TRBV3-1 (or the pseudogene TRBV3-2) and TRBJ2-7, with D perhaps TRBD1 (6 bases). V was shortened by 4 bases and J by 4 bases, with 17 bases between the two germline ends. Germline assignment: CDR1 LGHDT and CDR2 YNNKEL (reference sequence). CDR3 length equals 15 residues.

This clone was picked up a small number of times. The chain recombines TRBV5-1 with TRBJ1-5, with 7 bases aligning to TRBD1. Trimming at V came to 4 bases and at J to 5 bases, leaving 6 bases not matched to a gene. CDR1 and CDR2 (germline): SGHRS, YFSETQ. CDR3 size: 14 residues. Here the CDR3 DNA reads TGCGCCAGCAGCCACGGGACAGAAGATCAGCCCCAGCATTTT. As protein: CASSHGTEDQPQHF.

This sequence joins TRBV15 and TRBJ1-3, with 8 bases that match TRBD1. Germline V gene lookup returns CDR1 LNHNV and CDR2 YYDKDF (reference sequence). J lost 0 bases, V lost 4 bases, and 5 bases had no gene match. This CDR3 is 16 amino acids long. The CDR3 reads CATSKGQGLSGNTIYF. CDR3 nucleotides: TGTGCCACCAGCAAAGGACAGGGCCTCTCTGGAAACACCATATATTTT.

The gene calls are TRBV6-5 and TRBJ2-7; D tentatively reads TRBD1 or TRBD2 (5 bases each). The CDR3 has 15 amino acids. From germline, CDR1 is MNHEY and CDR2 SVGAGI. V was shortened by 2 bases and J by 0 bases, with 11 bases between the two germline ends. CDR3 sequence: CASSYLEGTSYEQYF. The CDR3, as DNA: TGTGCCAGCAGTTACCTCGAGGGGACCTCCTACGAGCAGTACTTC.

V and J are TRBV3-1 (or the pseudogene TRBV3-2) and TRBJ2-7; a weak D match, TRBD2 (6 bases). The CDR3 runs 17 residues. Germline-derived CDR1 and CDR2 are LGHDT and YNNKEL (reference sequence). Between the trimmed V and J ends, which lost 4 bases and 5 bases, there was a span of 24 bases. The CDR3 loop is CASSLPCGTGPRDEQYF. CDR3 DNA sequence: TGTGCCAGCAGCCTTCCCTGCGGGACCGGACCAAGGGACGAGCAGTACTTC.

The gene calls are TRBV19 and TRBJ2-1; 8 nucleotides align to TRBD2. Per the germline V gene, CDR1 is LNHDA and CDR2 is SQIVND (reference sequence). V lost 4 bases, J lost 6 bases, and 11 bases stayed unmatched. The CDR3 is 16 residues long. This chain's CDR3 is CASSTPSGSRANEQFF. In DNA, the CDR3 is TGTGCCAGTAGTACCCCCAGCGGGAGTAGAGCCAATGAGCAGTTCTTC.

As for this clone: Mismatch with germline at one junction end may stem from a read error. V gene TRBV14 combines with J gene TRBJ1-2; D might be TRBD1 (5 bases). The germline gives CDR1 SGHDN, CDR2 FVKESK. This CDR3 is 13 amino acids long. CDR3 nucleotides: TGTGCCAGCAGCTCCGGGACTGTAGGGACCCTACATTTC. This codes for CASSSGTVGTLHF. The whole variable domain, remainder taken from reference TRBV14 and TRBJ1-2, is EAGVTQFPSHSVIEKGQTVTLRCDPISGHDNLYWYRRVMGKEIKFLLHFVKESKQDESGMPNNRFLAERTGGTYSTLKVQPAELEDSGVYFCASSSGTVGTLHFGSGTRLTVV.

The chain joins TRBV6-2 or TRBV6-3 to TRBJ1-6; possibly TRBD1 for D (6 bases). The CDR3 spans 18 residues. The germline V gene encodes CDR1 MNHEY and CDR2 SVGEGT. With 5 bases removed from V and 7 bases from J, the gap between germline ends came to 24 bases. The CDR3 protein is CASSTGTTRFLGNSPLHF. CDR3 nucleotides: TGTGCCAGCAGTACCGGGACAACACGGTTCCTGGGGAATTCACCCCTCCACTTT.

The genes are TRBV30 and TRBJ1-2; maybe TRBD1 (5 bases). V was cut by 0 bases and J by 4 bases, with 12 bases left in between. This CDR3 has 14 residues. The germline gives CDR1 GTSNPN, CDR2 SVGIG (reference sequence). The CDR3 is CAWSVRRGRYGYTF. CDR3 in DNA: TGTGCCTGGAGTGTTCGACGGGGCCGCTATGGCTACACCTTC. Complete variable domain (other parts from reference TRBV30 and TRBJ1-2): SQTIHQWPATLVQPVGSPLSLECTVEGTSNPNLYWYRQAAGRGLQLLFYSVGIGQISSEVPQNLSASRPQDRQFILSSKKLLLSDSGFYLCAWSVRRGRYGYTFGSGTRLTVV.

The chain couples TRBV4-3 to TRBJ1-5; D possibly corresponds to TRBD1 (5 bases). CDR1 is LGHNA, CDR2 YSLEER, per germline. There are 15 residues in the CDR3. V was shortened by 0 bases and J by 5 bases, with 11 bases between the two germline ends. CDR3 sequence: CASSQDNRRDQPQHF. CDR3 bases: TGCGCCAGCAGCCAAGATAACAGGAGGGATCAGCCCCAGCATTTT.

The rearrangement joins TRBV7-2 to TRBJ2-7; tentatively, D is TRBD2 (7 bases). This CDR3 comprises 13 residues. V was trimmed by 7 bases and J by 6 bases, leaving 16 bases between them. Germline-derived CDR1 and CDR2 are SGHTA and FQGNSA. The CDR3 here is CASTRGGASEQYF. The CDR3 DNA reads TGTGCCAGCACAAGGGGGGGGGCCTCCGAGCAGTACTTC.

The chain employs TRBV6-2 or TRBV6-3 and TRBJ2-5, with D unclear. Germline V gene lookup returns CDR1 MNHEY and CDR2 SVGEGT. This CDR3 has 15 residues. Trimming took off 2 bases at V and 2 bases at J, with 12 bases between the two ends. The CDR3 DNA follows: TGTGCCAGCAGTTACGCGCGCGTCCTGCAAGAGACCCAGTACTTC. It encodes CASSYARVLQETQYF.

The V call is TRBV27, the J call TRBJ2-7; possibly TRBD1 or TRBD2 for D (5 bases each). CDR1 and CDR2 (germline): MNHEY, SMNVEV (reference sequence). There are 12 residues in the CDR3. Deletions cut 4 bases from V and 6 bases from J, with 10 bases between. The CDR3 reads CASSYKGTEQYF. CDR3 sequence (DNA): TGTGCCAGCAGTTATAAGGGGACCGAGCAGTACTTC.